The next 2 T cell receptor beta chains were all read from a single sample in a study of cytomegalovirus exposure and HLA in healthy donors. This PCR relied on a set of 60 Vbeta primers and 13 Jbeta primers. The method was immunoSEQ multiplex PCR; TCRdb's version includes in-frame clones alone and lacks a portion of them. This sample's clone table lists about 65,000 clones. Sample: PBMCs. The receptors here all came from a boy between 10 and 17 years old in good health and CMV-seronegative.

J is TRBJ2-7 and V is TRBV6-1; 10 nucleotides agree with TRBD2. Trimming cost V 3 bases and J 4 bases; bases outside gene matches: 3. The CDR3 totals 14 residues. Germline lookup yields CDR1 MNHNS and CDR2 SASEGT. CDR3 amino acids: CASSEGLALYEQYF. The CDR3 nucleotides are TGTGCCAGCAGTGAGGGACTAGCGTTATACGAGCAGTACTTC.

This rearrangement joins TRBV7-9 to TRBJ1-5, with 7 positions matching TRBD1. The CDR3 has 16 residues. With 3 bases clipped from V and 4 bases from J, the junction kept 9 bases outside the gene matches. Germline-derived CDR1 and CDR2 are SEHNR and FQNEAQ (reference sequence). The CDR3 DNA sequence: TGTGCCAGCAGCTTCGGCTCAGGGGGTGGAAATCAGCCCCAGCATTTT. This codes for CASSFGSGGGNQPQHF.